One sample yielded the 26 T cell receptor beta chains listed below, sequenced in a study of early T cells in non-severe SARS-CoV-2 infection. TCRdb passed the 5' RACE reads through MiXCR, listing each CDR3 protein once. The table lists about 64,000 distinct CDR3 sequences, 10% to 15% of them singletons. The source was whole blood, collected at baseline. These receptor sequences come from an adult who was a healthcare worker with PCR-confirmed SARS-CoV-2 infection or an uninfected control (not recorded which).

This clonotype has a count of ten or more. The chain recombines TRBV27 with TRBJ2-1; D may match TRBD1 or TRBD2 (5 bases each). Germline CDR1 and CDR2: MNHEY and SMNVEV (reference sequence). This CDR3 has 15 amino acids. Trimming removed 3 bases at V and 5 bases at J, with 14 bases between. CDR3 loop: CASSLVRDVDNEQFF. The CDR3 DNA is TGTGCCAGCAGTTTGGTCAGGGACGTTGACAATGAGCAGTTCTTC.

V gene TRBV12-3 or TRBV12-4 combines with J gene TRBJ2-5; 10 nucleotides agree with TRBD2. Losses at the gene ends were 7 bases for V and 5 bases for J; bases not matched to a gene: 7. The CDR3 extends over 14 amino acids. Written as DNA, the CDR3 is TGTGCCAGCAAAGAGCGGGAGGGCCGGGAGACCCAGTACTTC. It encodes CASKEREGRETQYF.

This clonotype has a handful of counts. CDR3 in DNA: TGCGCCAGCAGCCTCGGGACTGCCTACAATGAGCAGTTCTTC. It is translated as CASSLGTAYNEQFF. The chain has TRBV10-2 and TRBJ2-1; D is possibly TRBD2 (6 bases). Trimming cost V 6 bases and J 2 bases, with 11 bases left between them. Germline loops: CDR1 WSHSY, CDR2 SAAADI. CDR3 size: 14 residues.

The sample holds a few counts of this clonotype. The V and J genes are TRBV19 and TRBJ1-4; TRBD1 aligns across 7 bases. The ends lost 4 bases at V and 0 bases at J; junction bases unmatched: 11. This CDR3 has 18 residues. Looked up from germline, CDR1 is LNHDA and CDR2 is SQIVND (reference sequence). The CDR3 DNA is TGTGCCAGTAGTAGACTTTCGGACAGGCCTTCAACTAATGAAAAACTGTTTTTT. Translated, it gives CASSRLSDRPSTNEKLFF.

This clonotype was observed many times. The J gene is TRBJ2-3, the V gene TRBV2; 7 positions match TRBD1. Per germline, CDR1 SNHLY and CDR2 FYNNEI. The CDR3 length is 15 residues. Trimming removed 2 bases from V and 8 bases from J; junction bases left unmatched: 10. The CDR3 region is CASSELDRDLGTQYF. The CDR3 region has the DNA TGTGCCAGCAGTGAATTAGACAGGGATCTAGGTACGCAGTATTTT.

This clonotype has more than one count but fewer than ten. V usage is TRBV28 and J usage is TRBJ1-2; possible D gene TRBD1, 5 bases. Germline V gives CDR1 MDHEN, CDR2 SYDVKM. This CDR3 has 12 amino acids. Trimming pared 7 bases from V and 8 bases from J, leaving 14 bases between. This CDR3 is CASTTGTPGYTF. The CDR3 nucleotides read TGTGCCAGCACAACGGGGACTCCGGGCTACACCTTC.

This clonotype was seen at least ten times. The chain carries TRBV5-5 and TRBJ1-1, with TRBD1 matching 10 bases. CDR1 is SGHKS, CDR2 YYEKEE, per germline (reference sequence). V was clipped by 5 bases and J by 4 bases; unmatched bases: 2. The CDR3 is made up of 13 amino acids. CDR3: CASRTGGVTEAFF. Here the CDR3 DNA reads TGTGCCAGCAGGACAGGGGGCGTCACTGAAGCTTTCTTT. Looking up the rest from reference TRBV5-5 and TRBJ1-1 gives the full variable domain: DAGVTQSPTHLIKTRGQQVTLRCSPISGHKSVSWYQQVLGQGPQFIFQYYEKEERGRGNFPDRFSARQFPNYSSELNVNALLLGDSALYLCASRTGGVTEAFFGQGTRLTVV.

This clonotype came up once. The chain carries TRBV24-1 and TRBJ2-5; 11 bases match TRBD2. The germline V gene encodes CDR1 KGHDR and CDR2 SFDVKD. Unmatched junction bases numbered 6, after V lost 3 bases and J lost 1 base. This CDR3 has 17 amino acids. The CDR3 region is CATSDPAGLAAQETQYF. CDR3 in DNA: TGTGCCACCAGTGATCCAGCGGGACTAGCGGCCCAAGAGACCCAGTACTTC.

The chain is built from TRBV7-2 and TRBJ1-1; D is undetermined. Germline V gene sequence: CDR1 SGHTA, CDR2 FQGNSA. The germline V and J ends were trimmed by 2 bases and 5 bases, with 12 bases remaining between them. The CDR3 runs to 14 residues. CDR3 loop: CASSLMGVTTEAFF. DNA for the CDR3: TGTGCCAGCAGCTTAATGGGAGTTACAACTGAAGCTTTCTTT.

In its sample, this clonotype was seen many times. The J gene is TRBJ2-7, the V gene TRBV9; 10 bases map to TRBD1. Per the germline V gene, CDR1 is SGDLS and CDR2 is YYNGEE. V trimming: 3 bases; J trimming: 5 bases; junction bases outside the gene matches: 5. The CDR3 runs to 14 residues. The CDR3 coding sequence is TGTGCCAGCAGCGCGGGACAGGGGATCCACGAGCAGTACTTC. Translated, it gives CASSAGQGIHEQYF.

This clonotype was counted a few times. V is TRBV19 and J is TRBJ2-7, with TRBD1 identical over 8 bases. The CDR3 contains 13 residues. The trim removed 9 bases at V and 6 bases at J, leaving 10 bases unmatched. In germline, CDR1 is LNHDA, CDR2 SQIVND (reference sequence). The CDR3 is CASTGQAAGEQYF. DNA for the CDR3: TGTGCCAGCACGGGACAGGCCGCGGGCGAGCAGTACTTC.

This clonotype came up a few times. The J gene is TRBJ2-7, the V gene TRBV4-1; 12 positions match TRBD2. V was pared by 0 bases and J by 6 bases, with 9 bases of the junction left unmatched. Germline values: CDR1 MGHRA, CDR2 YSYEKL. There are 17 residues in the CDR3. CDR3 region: CASSQDVPTSGSSEQYF. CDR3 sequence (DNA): TGCGCCAGCAGCCAAGATGTCCCGACTAGCGGGAGTTCCGAGCAGTACTTC.

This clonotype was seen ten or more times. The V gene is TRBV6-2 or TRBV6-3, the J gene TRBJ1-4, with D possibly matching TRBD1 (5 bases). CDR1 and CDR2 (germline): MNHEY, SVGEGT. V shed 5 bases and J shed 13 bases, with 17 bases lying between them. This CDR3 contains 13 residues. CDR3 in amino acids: CASSTGTPFLLFF. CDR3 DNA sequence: TGTGCCAGCAGTACCGGGACCCCATTTCTACTGTTTTTT.

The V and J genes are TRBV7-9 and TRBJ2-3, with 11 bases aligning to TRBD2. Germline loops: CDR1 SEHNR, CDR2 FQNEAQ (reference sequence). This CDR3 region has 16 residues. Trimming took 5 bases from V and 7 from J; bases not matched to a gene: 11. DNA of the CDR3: TGTGCCAGCAGCGCCTATGTTACTAGCGGGAGTAATACGCAGTATTTT. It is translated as CASSAYVTSGSNTQYF.

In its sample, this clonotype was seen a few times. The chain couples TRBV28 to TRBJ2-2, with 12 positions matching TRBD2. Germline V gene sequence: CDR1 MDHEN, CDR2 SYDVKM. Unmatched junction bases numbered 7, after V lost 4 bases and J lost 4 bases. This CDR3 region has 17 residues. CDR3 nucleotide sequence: TGTGCCAGCAGTTCCCTAGCGGGAGGGACGATCACCGGGGAGCTGTTTTTT. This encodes CASSSLAGGTITGELFF.

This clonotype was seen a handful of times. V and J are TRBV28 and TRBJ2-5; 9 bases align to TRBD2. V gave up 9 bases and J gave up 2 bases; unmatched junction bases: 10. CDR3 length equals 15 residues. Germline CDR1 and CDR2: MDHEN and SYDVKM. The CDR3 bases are TGTGCCAGTTTAGGCGGACTAGCGTATCAAGAGACCCAGTACTTC. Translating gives CASLGGLAYQETQYF.

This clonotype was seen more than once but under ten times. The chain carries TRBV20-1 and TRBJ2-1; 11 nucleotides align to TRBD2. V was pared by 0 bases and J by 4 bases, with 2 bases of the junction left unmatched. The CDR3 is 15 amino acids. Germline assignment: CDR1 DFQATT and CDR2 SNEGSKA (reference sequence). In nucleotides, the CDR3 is TGCAGTGCTAGAGACGGACTAGCGGGTTACAATGAGCAGTTCTTC. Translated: CSARDGLAGYNEQFF.

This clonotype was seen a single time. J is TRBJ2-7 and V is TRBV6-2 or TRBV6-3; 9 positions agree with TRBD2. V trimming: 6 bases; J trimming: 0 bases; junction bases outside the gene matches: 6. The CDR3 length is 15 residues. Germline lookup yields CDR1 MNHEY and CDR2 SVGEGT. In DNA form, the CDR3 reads TGTGCCAGCAGATCGACTAGCGGCCTCTCCTACGAGCAGTACTTC. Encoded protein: CASRSTSGLSYEQYF.

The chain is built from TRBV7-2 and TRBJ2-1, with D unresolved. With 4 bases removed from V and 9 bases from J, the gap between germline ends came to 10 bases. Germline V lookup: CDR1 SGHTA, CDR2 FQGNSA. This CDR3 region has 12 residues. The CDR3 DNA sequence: TGTGCCAGCAGCTCAACCCACGGTGAGCAGTTCTTC. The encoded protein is CASSSTHGEQFF.

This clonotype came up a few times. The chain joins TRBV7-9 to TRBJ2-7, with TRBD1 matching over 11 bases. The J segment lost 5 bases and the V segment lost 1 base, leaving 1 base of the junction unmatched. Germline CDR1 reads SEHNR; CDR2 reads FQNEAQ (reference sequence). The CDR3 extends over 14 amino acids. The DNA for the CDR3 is TGTGCCAGCAGCTTAGGGACAGGGGGCAACGAGCAGTACTTC. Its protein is CASSLGTGGNEQYF.

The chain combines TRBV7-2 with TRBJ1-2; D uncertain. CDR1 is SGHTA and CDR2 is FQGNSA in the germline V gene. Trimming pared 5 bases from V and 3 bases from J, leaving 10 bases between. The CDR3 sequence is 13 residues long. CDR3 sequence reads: CASSPRKDYGYTF. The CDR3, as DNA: TGTGCCAGCAGCCCCCGCAAGGACTATGGCTACACCTTC.

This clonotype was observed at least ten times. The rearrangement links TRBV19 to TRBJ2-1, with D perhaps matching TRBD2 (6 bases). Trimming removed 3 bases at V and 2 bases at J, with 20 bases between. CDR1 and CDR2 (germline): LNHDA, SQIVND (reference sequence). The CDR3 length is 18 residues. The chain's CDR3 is CASSIGAGRALTYNEQFF. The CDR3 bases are TGTGCCAGTAGTATCGGGGCGGGACGGGCACTCACCTACAATGAGCAGTTCTTC.

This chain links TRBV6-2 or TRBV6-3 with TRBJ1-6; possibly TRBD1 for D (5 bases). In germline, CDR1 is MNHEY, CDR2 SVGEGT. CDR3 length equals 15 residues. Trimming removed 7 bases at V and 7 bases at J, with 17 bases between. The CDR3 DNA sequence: TGTGCCAGCAAGCCTAGTTGGGGGAGAAATTCACCCCTCCACTTT. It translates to CASKPSWGRNSPLHF.

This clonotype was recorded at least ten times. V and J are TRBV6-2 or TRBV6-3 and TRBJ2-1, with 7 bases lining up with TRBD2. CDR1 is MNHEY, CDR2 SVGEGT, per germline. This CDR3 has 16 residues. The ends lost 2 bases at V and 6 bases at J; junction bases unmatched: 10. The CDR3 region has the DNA TGTGCCAGCAGTTACAGAGTCCGGACTAGGGGCAATGAGCAGTTCTTC. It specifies CASSYRVRTRGNEQFF.

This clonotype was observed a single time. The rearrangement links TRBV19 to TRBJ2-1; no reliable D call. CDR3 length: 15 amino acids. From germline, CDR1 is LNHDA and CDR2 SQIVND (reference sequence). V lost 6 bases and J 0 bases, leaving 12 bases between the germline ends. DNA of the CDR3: TGTGCCAGTAGCGACATGCTTAGCTCCTACAATGAGCAGTTCTTC. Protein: CASSDMLSSYNEQFF.

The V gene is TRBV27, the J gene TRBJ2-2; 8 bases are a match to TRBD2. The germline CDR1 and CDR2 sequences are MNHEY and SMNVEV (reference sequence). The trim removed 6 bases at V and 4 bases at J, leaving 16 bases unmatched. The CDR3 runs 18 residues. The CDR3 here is CASRHRFYSGTVTGELFF. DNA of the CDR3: TGTGCCAGCAGACACCGGTTTTATAGCGGGACGGTCACCGGGGAGCTGTTTTTT.